The 14 T cell receptor beta chains below were found in one sample sequenced in a study of blood T cell repertoires in COVID-19. TCRdb keeps only in-frame clones here, not all; method: immunoSEQ multiplex PCR. The table has approximately 300,000 clones, over 75% seen once. The sequenced sample consisted of peripheral blood. The receptor source for this set is a man in his fifties with active or convalescent COVID-19.

J is TRBJ2-7 and V is TRBV10-3; D may be TRBD1 (6 bases). The germline CDR1 and CDR2 sequences are ENHRY and SYGVKD. The CDR3 sequence is 13 residues long. Trimming removed 9 bases at V and 0 bases at J, with 12 bases between. This CDR3 reads CAIQGGVSYEQYF. CDR3 sequence (DNA): TGTGCCATACAAGGGGGTGTCTCCTACGAGCAGTACTTC.

This sequence joins TRBV6-1 and TRBJ2-1, with 9 bases identical to TRBD1. Germline V lookup: CDR1 MNHNS, CDR2 SASEGT. This CDR3 contains 16 residues. J was trimmed by 10 bases and V by 4 bases; bases with no gene match: 14. The CDR3 loop is CASSVERPGTGTEQFF. CDR3 nucleotides: TGTGCCAGCAGTGTCGAACGTCCCGGGACAGGGACCGAGCAGTTCTTC.

The chain is built from TRBV6-1 and TRBJ2-3; D is perhaps TRBD1 (5 bases). Germline assignment: CDR1 MNHNS and CDR2 SASEGT. The CDR3 length is 14 residues. Trimming took 9 bases from V and 2 from J, leaving 15 bases between them. The CDR3 sequence: CASLQGISTDTQYF. The CDR3 bases are TGTGCCAGTTTGCAGGGTATATCCACAGATACGCAGTATTTT.

The chain combines TRBV24-1 with TRBJ2-5, with 8 nucleotides matching TRBD2. The CDR3 is made up of 18 amino acids. CDR1 and CDR2 from the germline V gene are KGHDR and SFDVKD. V shed 3 bases, J shed 3 bases, and the junction held 14 bases outside the gene matches. DNA for the CDR3: TGTGCCACCAGTGATGGGGGAGCGGGAGACGGAAAAAAAGAGACCCAGTACTTC. It codes for CATSDGGAGDGKKETQYF.

The chain uses TRBV2 and TRBJ2-5; 9 positions agree with TRBD2. Losses at the gene ends were 4 bases for V and 6 bases for J; bases not matched to a gene: 9. There are 15 residues in the CDR3. Per germline, CDR1 SNHLY and CDR2 FYNNEI. The CDR3 loop is CASSGGLAPFKTQYF. The CDR3 DNA is TGTGCCAGCAGTGGCGGACTAGCGCCCTTTAAGACCCAGTACTTC.

The chain couples TRBV29-1 to TRBJ1-5; 8 positions match TRBD1. The CDR3 consists of 14 residues. From germline, CDR1 is SQVTM and CDR2 ANQGSEA. The V segment lost 7 bases and the J segment 2 bases; nucleotides outside the gene matches: 7. This CDR3 reads CSADRAGGNQPQHF. The CDR3 DNA follows: TGCAGCGCGGACAGGGCTGGGGGCAATCAGCCCCAGCATTTT.

The rearrangement links TRBV3-1 (or the pseudogene TRBV3-2) to TRBJ1-2; D call uncertain. CDR1 is LGHDT, CDR2 YNNKEL, per germline (reference sequence). The length of the CDR3 is 14 residues. Between the trimmed V and J ends, which lost 2 bases and 2 bases, there was a span of 9 bases. CDR3 nucleotide sequence: TGTGCCAGCAGCCAAATGGCCGAAAACTATGGCTACACCTTC. This sequence encodes CASSQMAENYGYTF.

The V call is TRBV5-1, the J call TRBJ2-7, with 8 bases aligning to TRBD2. The CDR3 covers 15 residues. J gave up 4 bases and V 0 bases, and 6 bases lay outside the gene matches. CDR1 and CDR2 (germline): SGHRS, YFSETQ. CDR3 protein: CASSLVTGGQYEQYF. CDR3 DNA: TGCGCCAGCAGCTTGGTTACGGGAGGGCAATACGAGCAGTACTTC.

The chain is built from TRBV5-1 and TRBJ2-7; TRBD2 matches 8 bases. The germline CDR1 and CDR2 sequences are SGHRS and YFSETQ. The V and J ends lost 0 bases and 3 bases, in that order; junction bases with no gene match: 5. This CDR3 is 15 amino acids long. The CDR3 loop reads CASSLDTSGVYEQYF. CDR3 bases: TGCGCCAGCAGCTTGGACACTAGCGGCGTCTACGAGCAGTACTTC.

The chain is built from TRBV30 and TRBJ1-2; 12 bases map to TRBD1. V lost 0 bases, J lost 1 base, and 3 bases stayed unmatched. Germline V gives CDR1 GTSNPN, CDR2 SVGIG (reference sequence). The CDR3 length is 16 residues. CDR3 coding DNA: TGTGCCTGGAGTGTCCGGGACAGGGGGCTTAACTATGGCTACACCTTC. This translates into CAWSVRDRGLNYGYTF.

This sequence joins TRBV5-1 and TRBJ2-3, with 14 bases lining up with TRBD2. The CDR3 is made up of 17 amino acids. Trimming removed 4 bases from V and 2 bases from J; junction bases left unmatched: 6. Germline V CDR1 and CDR2: SGHRS, YFSETQ. CDR3 DNA sequence: TGCGCCAGCAGCCCGGGGACTAGCGGGGGACCCACAGATACGCAGTATTTT. Its protein is CASSPGTSGGPTDTQYF.

This chain uses TRBV4-2 with TRBJ1-2, with D possibly matching TRBD1 (6 bases). V was pared by 0 bases and J by 2 bases, with 10 bases between. Germline-derived CDR1 and CDR2 are LGHNA and YNFKEQ. CDR3 length equals 15 residues. In DNA form, the CDR3 reads TGTGCCAGCAGCCAAGAAGGACAGAAGAACTATGGCTACACCTTC. As protein: CASSQEGQKNYGYTF.

This chain links TRBV10-3 with TRBJ1-6, with TRBD1 matching over 7 bases. V trimming: 6 bases; J trimming: 7 bases; junction bases outside the gene matches: 12. In germline, CDR1 is ENHRY, CDR2 SYGVKD. The CDR3 is made up of 16 amino acids. Written as DNA, the CDR3 is TGTGCCATCAGCGCCTCCCTCCGGACAGGCAATTCACCCCTCCACTTT. Translating it yields CAISASLRTGNSPLHF.

The chain has TRBV9 and TRBJ1-5; possible D gene TRBD1, 5 bases. Per germline, CDR1 SGDLS and CDR2 YYNGEE. This CDR3 has 15 amino acids. V was trimmed by 0 bases and J by 2 bases, leaving 9 bases between them. DNA of the CDR3: TGTGCCAGCAGCGTAGATCCGACAGGCAATCAGCCCCAGCATTTT. This sequence encodes CASSVDPTGNQPQHF.